What follows are 11 T cell receptor beta chains derived from one specimen sequenced in a study of technical replicates of blood from several donors. Assay: immunoSEQ multiplex PCR; the TCRdb copy retains only in-frame clones and omits some. The data contain about 56,000 clones, roughly 95% of them seen just once; the ten biggest clones take up just over 3%. Sequencing was done on a sample of PBMCs. These receptors originate from a human donor in good health. Some clones in this sample may be carry-over from other donors' samples.

The chain employs TRBV7-9 and TRBJ2-5; TRBD2 is a possible D gene (7 bases). The CDR3 extends over 13 amino acids. The germline CDR1 and CDR2 sequences are SEHNR and FQNEAQ (reference sequence). V lost 11 bases and J lost 4, with 17 bases in between. In DNA, the CDR3 is TGTGCCGCGGGGGCGGGAGCCCCAGAGACCCAGTACTTC. This translates into CAAGAGAPETQYF.

The rearrangement links TRBV7-3 to TRBJ1-1, with D unclear. This CDR3 is built from 12 residues. CDR1 SGHTA and CDR2 FQGTGA come from the germline V gene. Trimming left V 10 bases short and J 4 bases short, with 13 bases between. This chain's CDR3 is CANLPAGTEAFF. The CDR3 nucleotides are TGTGCCAACCTCCCCGCCGGCACTGAAGCTTTCTTT. Complete variable domain (other parts from reference TRBV7-3 and TRBJ1-1): GAGVSQTPSNKVTEKGKYVELRCDPISGHTALYWYRQSLGQGPEFLIYFQGTGAADDSGLPNDRFFAVRPEGSVSTLKIQRTERGDSAVYLCANLPAGTEAFFGQGTRLTVV.

V is TRBV11-1 and J is TRBJ1-1; TRBD1 agrees at 7 bases. Per germline, CDR1 SGHAT and CDR2 FQDESV (reference sequence). The CDR3 extends over 13 amino acids. The J segment lost 7 bases and the V segment lost 1 base, leaving 3 bases of the junction unmatched. CDR3 sequence reads: CASSLEGQIEAFF. The DNA for the CDR3 is TGTGCCAGCAGCTTAGAGGGACAGATTGAAGCTTTCTTT.

This sequence joins TRBV9 and TRBJ2-3; D is unresolved. The CDR3 runs to 13 residues. With 0 bases removed from V and 5 bases from J, the gap between germline ends came to 7 bases. Germline CDR1 and CDR2: SGDLS and YYNGEE. The CDR3 loop reads CASSVVPQDTQYF. The CDR3 coding sequence is TGTGCCAGCAGCGTAGTCCCCCAAGATACGCAGTATTTT.

This chain connects TRBV23-1 to TRBJ2-1; tentatively, D is TRBD2 (6 bases). Being an ORF, TRBV23-1 has a function that is uncertain. Trimming shortened V by 1 base and J by 4 bases, and 17 bases separated the two germline ends. This CDR3 has 17 amino acids. The DNA of the CDR3 is TGCGCCAGCAGTCAATTTAATAGCGGACCTCCTTACAATGAGCAGTTCTTC. It is translated as CASSQFNSGPPYNEQFF.

V gene TRBV10-3 combines with J gene TRBJ2-7; maybe TRBD1 (6 bases). Trimming cost V 0 bases and J 2 bases, with 8 bases left between them. This CDR3 is 14 amino acids long. Looked up from germline, CDR1 is ENHRY and CDR2 is SYGVKD. Here the CDR3 reads CAISESGTPYEQYF. The CDR3 bases are TGTGCCATCAGTGAGTCCGGGACACCCTACGAGCAGTACTTC.

Only one count was recorded for this clone. The chain carries TRBV7-9 and TRBJ2-3; D unresolved. Looked up from germline, CDR1 is SEHNR and CDR2 is FQNEAQ (reference sequence). Trimming stripped 1 base from V and 4 bases from J, with 9 bases between. CDR3 length equals 14 residues. CDR3 region: CASSLGAPADTQYF. The CDR3 DNA reads TGTGCCAGCAGCTTAGGGGCCCCCGCAGATACGCAGTATTTT.

V gene TRBV5-1 combines with J gene TRBJ2-5, with 9 bases identical to TRBD2. With 5 bases clipped from V and 2 bases from J, the junction kept 7 bases outside the gene matches. Germline V gives CDR1 SGHRS, CDR2 YFSETQ. The CDR3 covers 15 residues. CDR3 bases: TGCGCCAGCAGGCCGCGACTAGCGGAGCAAGAGACCCAGTACTTC. Translated: CASRPRLAEQETQYF.

The chain recombines TRBV13 with TRBJ2-7; perhaps TRBD2 as D (5 bases). Trimming took off 1 base at V and 0 bases at J, with 13 bases between the two ends. CDR3 size: 16 residues. Germline V gives CDR1 PRHDT, CDR2 FYEKMQ (reference sequence). The CDR3 reads CASSLAARVASYEQYF. CDR3 bases: TGTGCCAGCAGCTTAGCCGCGAGGGTGGCCTCCTACGAGCAGTACTTC.

Notes on this clone: In the same sample, other DNA sequences code for this CDR3. The chain recombines TRBV9 with TRBJ1-2; 8 bases fit TRBD1. Germline V gene sequence: CDR1 SGDLS, CDR2 YYNGEE. This CDR3 has 14 amino acids. The trim removed 4 bases at V and 6 bases at J, leaving 8 bases unmatched. The CDR3 loop is CASSPRGQGDGYTF. CDR3 DNA: TGTGCCAGCAGCCCCCGAGGACAGGGCGATGGCTACACCTTC.

CDR3 bases: TGCGCCAGCAGCCCTTGGGGTACAGGGGGGACCTACGAGCAGTACTTC. Translated: CASSPWGTGGTYEQYF. The chain couples TRBV4-3 to TRBJ2-7; 8 bases map to TRBD1. From germline, CDR1 is LGHNA and CDR2 YSLEER. The CDR3 is 16 amino acids. Germline trimming cut 4 bases from V and 2 bases from J; bases unmatched to any gene: 10.